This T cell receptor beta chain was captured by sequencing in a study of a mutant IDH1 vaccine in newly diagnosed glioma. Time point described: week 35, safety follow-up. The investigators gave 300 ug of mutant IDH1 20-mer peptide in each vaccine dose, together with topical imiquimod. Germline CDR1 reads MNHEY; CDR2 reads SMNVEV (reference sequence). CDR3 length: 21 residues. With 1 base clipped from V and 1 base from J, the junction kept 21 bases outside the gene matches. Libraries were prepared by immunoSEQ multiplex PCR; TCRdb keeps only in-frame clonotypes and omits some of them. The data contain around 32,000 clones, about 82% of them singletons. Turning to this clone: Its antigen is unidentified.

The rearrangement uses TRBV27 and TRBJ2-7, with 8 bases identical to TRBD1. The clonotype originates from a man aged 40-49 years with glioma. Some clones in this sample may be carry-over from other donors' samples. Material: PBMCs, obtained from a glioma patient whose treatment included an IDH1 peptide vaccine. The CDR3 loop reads CASSLYGTGEDLPSGSYEQYF. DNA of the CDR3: TGTGCCAGCAGTTTATACGGGACAGGAGAAGACCTACCCAGTGGGTCCTACGAGCAGTACTTC.